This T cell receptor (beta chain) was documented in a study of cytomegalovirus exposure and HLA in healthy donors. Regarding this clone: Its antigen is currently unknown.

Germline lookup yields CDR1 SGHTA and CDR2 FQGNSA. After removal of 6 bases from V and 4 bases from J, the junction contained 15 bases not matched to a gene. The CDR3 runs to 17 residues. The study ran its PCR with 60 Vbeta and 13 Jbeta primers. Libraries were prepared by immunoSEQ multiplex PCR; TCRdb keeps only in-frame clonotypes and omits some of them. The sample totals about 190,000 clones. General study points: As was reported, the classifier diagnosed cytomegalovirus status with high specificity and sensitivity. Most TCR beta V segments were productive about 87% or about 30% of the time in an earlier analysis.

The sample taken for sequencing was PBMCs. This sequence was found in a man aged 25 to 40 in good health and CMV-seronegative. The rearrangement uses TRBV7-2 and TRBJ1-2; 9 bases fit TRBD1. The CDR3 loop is CASSRRATGGSSYGYTF. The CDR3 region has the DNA TGTGCCAGCAGTCGAAGGGCTACAGGGGGCAGTAGCTATGGCTACACCTTC.